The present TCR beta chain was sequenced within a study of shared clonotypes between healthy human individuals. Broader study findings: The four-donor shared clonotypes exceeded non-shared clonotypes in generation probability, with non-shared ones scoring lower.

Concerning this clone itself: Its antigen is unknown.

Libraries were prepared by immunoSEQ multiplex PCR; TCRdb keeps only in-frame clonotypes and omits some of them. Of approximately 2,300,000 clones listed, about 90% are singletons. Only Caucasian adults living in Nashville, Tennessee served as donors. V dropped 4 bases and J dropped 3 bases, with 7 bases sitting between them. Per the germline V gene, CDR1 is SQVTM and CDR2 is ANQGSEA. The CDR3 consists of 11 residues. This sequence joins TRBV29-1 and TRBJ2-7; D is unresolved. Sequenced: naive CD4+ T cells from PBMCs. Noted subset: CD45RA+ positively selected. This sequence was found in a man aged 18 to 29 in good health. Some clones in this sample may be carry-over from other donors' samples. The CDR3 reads CSVGRSYEQYF. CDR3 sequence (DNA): TGCAGCGTTGGACGGAGCTACGAGCAGTACTTC.